This T cell receptor (beta chain) was sequenced in a study of graft-versus-host responses after intestinal transplantation. Repertoires were generated with immunoSEQ multiplex PCR, while TCRdb's copy carries only in-frame clones and drops some. The sample holds under 100,000 clones, approximately 90% seen once. The V segment lost 11 bases and the J segment 4 bases; nucleotides outside the gene matches: 6. Germline loops: CDR1 SNHLY, CDR2 FYNNEI. The CDR3 length is 12 residues. The sequenced sample was PBMCs, obtained about 450 days after intestinal transplant. The J gene is TRBJ1-2, the V gene TRBV2, with 8 bases lining up with TRBD1. This clonotype was sampled from a human patient who received an intestinal transplant, so some T cells may come from the graft donor. The CDR3 spells CAGRTGSYGYTF. Here the CDR3 DNA reads TGTGCCGGTCGGACAGGGAGCTATGGCTACACCTTC.